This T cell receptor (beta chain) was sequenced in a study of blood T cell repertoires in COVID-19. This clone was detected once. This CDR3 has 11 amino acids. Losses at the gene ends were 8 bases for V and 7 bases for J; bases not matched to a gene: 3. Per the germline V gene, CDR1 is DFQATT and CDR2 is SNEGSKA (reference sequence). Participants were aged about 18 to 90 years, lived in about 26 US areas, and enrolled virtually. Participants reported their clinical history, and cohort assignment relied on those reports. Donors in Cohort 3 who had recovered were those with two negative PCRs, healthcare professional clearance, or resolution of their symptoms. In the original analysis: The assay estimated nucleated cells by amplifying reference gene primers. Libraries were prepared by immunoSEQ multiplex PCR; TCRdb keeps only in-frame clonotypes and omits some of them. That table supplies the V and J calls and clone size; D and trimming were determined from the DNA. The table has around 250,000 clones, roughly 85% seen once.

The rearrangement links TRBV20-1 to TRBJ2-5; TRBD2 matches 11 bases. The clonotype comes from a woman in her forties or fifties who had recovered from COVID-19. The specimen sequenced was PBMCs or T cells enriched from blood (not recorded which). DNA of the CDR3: TGCAGTCTCGGGACTAGCGGGACCCAGTACTTC. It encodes CSLGTSGTQYF.